One and the same sample provided the 16 T cell receptor beta chains below, sequenced in a study of cytotoxic CD8 clonotypes in ibrutinib-treated CLL. The data were produced by immunoSEQ multiplex PCR, yet TCRdb's version contains in-frame clones alone and is incomplete. The sample has tens of thousands of clones, about 54% seen once. The specimen was PBMCs, collected at disease progression, from a patient treated with ibrutinib. These TCRs come from a human donor with chronic lymphocytic leukemia.

This clone was picked up one time. This chain connects TRBV11-2 to TRBJ2-1; no firm D call. This CDR3 contains 14 residues. V was trimmed by 1 base and J by 6 bases, leaving 10 bases between them. The germline V gene encodes CDR1 SGHAT and CDR2 FQNNGV. CDR3 nucleotides: TGTGCCAGCAGCTTAGTAGCCCTCCCCAATGAGCAGTTCTTC. Translated: CASSLVALPNEQFF.

There are a few counts of this clone. The chain links TRBV6-5 to TRBJ2-7; D remains unclear. V was cut by 0 bases and J by 0 bases, with 6 bases left in between. CDR1 and CDR2 from the germline V gene are MNHEY and SVGAGI. CDR3 length: 14 residues. CDR3 region: CASSYSPTSYEQYF. CDR3 coding DNA: TGTGCCAGCAGTTACTCCCCAACCTCCTACGAGCAGTACTTC.

The chain couples TRBV18 to TRBJ2-1; D remains unclear. CDR1 KGHSH and CDR2 LQKENI come from the germline V gene. The CDR3 covers 15 residues. Trimming removed 10 bases at V and 2 bases at J, with 18 bases between. The CDR3 is CATSPIGQPYNEQFF. CDR3 coding DNA: TGTGCCACCTCTCCGATTGGGCAACCCTACAATGAGCAGTTCTTC.

The chain combines TRBV6-5 with TRBJ1-1, with D uncertain. The ends were cut back, 0 bases at V and 4 bases at J, with 9 bases in the middle. The germline gives CDR1 MNHEY, CDR2 SVGAGI. The CDR3 is made up of 14 amino acids. The CDR3: CASSYSNRVTEAFF. In DNA form, the CDR3 reads TGTGCCAGCAGTTACTCGAATCGCGTCACTGAAGCTTTCTTT.

This clone was seen a single time. The chain employs TRBV5-6 and TRBJ2-5; D is unresolved. Germline CDR1 SGHDT, CDR2 YYEEEE. The CDR3 sequence is 14 residues long. V was cut by 4 bases and J by 5 bases, with 15 bases left in between. The CDR3 sequence is CASSLVGLEETQYF. The CDR3 region has the DNA TGTGCCAGCAGCCTAGTGGGCCTGGAGGAGACCCAGTACTTC. Drawing the rest from reference TRBV5-6 and TRBJ2-5, the complete variable domain is DAGVTQSPTHLIKTRGQQVTLRCSPKSGHDTVSWYQQALGQGPQFIFQYYEEEERQRGNFPDRFSGHQFPNYSSELNVNALLLGDSALYLCASSLVGLEETQYFGPGTRLLVL.

The CDR3 reads CASSQLGTGAQWDGYTF. CDR3 bases: TGTGCCAGCAGTCAACTTGGGACAGGGGCCCAATGGGATGGCTACACCTTC. The gene calls are TRBV28 and TRBJ1-2, with 10 bases that match TRBD1. Germline CDR1 MDHEN, CDR2 SYDVKM. The J segment lost 6 bases and the V segment lost 5 bases, leaving 15 bases of the junction unmatched. The CDR3 length is 17 residues.

The chain employs TRBV4-2 and TRBJ1-5; 8 nucleotides align to TRBD1. The CDR3 totals 15 residues. The V segment lost 1 base and the J segment 7 bases; nucleotides outside the gene matches: 6. Germline V gene lookup returns CDR1 LGHNA and CDR2 YNFKEQ. CDR3 region: CASSQARDRSQPQHF. The CDR3 nucleotides read TGTGCCAGCAGCCAAGCCAGGGACAGGTCACAGCCCCAGCATTTT.

The chain recombines TRBV4-1 with TRBJ1-3, with D unresolved. This CDR3 has 15 residues. From germline, CDR1 is MGHRA and CDR2 YSYEKL. Trimming took off 4 bases at V and 0 bases at J, with 10 bases between the two ends. The CDR3 DNA sequence: TGCGCCAGCAGCCTTGACCCCAGCTCTGGAAACACCATATATTTT. This sequence encodes CASSLDPSSGNTIYF.

The chain joins TRBV19 to TRBJ1-1; TRBD1 might be the D (5 bases). Trimming took 7 bases from V and 6 from J, leaving 12 bases between them. The V gene's germline CDR1 is LNHDA and CDR2 SQIVND (reference sequence). The CDR3 contains 12 residues. The CDR3 reads CASNSGAAEAFF. The CDR3 DNA reads as TGTGCCAGTAACTCTGGGGCGGCTGAAGCTTTCTTT.

This chain joins TRBV5-6 and TRBJ2-5; no clear D. CDR1 and CDR2 (germline): SGHDT, YYEEEE. This CDR3 region has 14 residues. V was cut by 4 bases and J by 3 bases, with 13 bases left in between. In DNA, the CDR3 is TGTGCCAGCAGCCCCATCAAGGCCGAAGAGACCCAGTACTTC. It yields the protein CASSPIKAEETQYF.

The chain links TRBV30 to TRBJ2-3; 11 bases agree with TRBD2. Germline V gene data show CDR1 as GTSNPN and CDR2 as SVGIG (reference sequence). The CDR3 has 16 residues. V lost 7 bases to trimming and J lost 4 bases; unmatched junction nucleotides: 13. CDR3 sequence: CASKPGVAGGADTQYF. CDR3 bases: TGTGCCTCCAAACCCGGGGTAGCGGGGGGGGCAGATACGCAGTATTTT.

This clone turned up a few times. This chain uses TRBV7-2 with TRBJ1-5; D is unclear. V was trimmed by 5 bases and J by 2 bases, leaving 16 bases between them. This CDR3 has 16 residues. Germline CDR1 and CDR2: SGHTA and FQGNSA. The CDR3 nucleotides are TGTGCCAGCAGCCCCGGGATTCACGGTGGCAATCAGCCCCAGCATTTT. This sequence encodes CASSPGIHGGNQPQHF.

This chain connects TRBV9 to TRBJ2-7; D unresolved. Trimming took off 4 bases at V and 3 bases at J, with 14 bases between the two ends. The V gene's germline CDR1 is SGDLS and CDR2 YYNGEE. The CDR3 is made up of 14 amino acids. The CDR3 DNA sequence: TGTGCCAGCAGCCCCCAGGTATTTGTCTACGAGCAGTACTTC. Residues: CASSPQVFVYEQYF.

The chain links TRBV6-5 to TRBJ2-7; 11 bases are shared with TRBD2. The trim removed 0 bases at V and 4 bases at J, leaving 2 bases unmatched. Germline-derived CDR1 and CDR2 are MNHEY and SVGAGI. This CDR3 has 15 amino acids. CDR3: CASSYSGLAAYEQYF. CDR3 DNA: TGTGCCAGCAGTTACTCGGGACTAGCGGCGTACGAGCAGTACTTC.

The chain is built from TRBV14 and TRBJ2-4; no reliable D call. CDR1 is SGHDN and CDR2 is FVKESK in the germline V gene. Trimming took 1 base from V and 1 from J, leaving 11 bases between them. The CDR3 contains 16 residues. The CDR3 bases are TGTGCCAGCAGCCAAGCTTTGGGGTTGGCCAAAAACATTCAGTACTTC. Translating gives CASSQALGLAKNIQYF. Variable domain in full (rest from reference TRBV14 and TRBJ2-4): EAGVTQFPSHSVIEKGQTVTLRCDPISGHDNLYWYRRVMGKEIKFLLHFVKESKQDESGMPNNRFLAERTGGTYSTLKVQPAELEDSGVYFCASSQALGLAKNIQYFGAGTRLSVL.

This clone occurred a few times. The chain recombines TRBV9 with TRBJ1-1, with D unclear. The germline V and J ends were trimmed by 0 bases and 1 base, with 10 bases remaining between them. Germline V CDR1 and CDR2: SGDLS, YYNGEE. CDR3 size: 15 residues. CDR3 sequence (DNA): TGTGCCAGCAGCGTAGGGGGTTTTTGGAACACTGAAGCTTTCTTT. This gives the protein CASSVGGFWNTEAFF.